This passage covers 25 T cell receptor beta chains from one sample sequenced in a study of T cell repertoires in cytomegalovirus infection. In TCRdb, the reads were re-called with MiXCR into one record per CDR3 protein. Of around 630,000 distinct CDR3 sequences in the sample, about 24% were seen once. Sequenced sample: CD8+ T cells from PBMCs. The source of these receptors is a human donor in good health (CMV status not recorded). Some clones in this sample may be carry-over from other donors' samples.

The chain has TRBV10-3 and TRBJ2-3, with a possible D match to TRBD2 (6 bases). V shed 3 bases and J shed 4 bases, with 11 bases lying between them. Per the germline V gene, CDR1 is ENHRY and CDR2 is SYGVKD. The CDR3 loop spans 14 amino acids. CDR3 in DNA: TGTGCCATCAGTGATATAGCGGAGCCAGATACGCAGTATTTT. Translated, it gives CAISDIAEPDTQYF.

This clonotype was detected ten times or more. This rearrangement joins TRBV7-6 to TRBJ1-1, with 9 bases aligning to TRBD1. Germline CDR1 SGHVS, CDR2 FNYEAQ. The V segment lost 5 bases and the J segment 2 bases; nucleotides outside the gene matches: 6. This CDR3 comprises 15 residues. The CDR3 spells CASSRTGGANTEAFF. In nucleotides, the CDR3 is TGTGCCAGCAGCAGAACAGGGGGCGCAAACACTGAAGCTTTCTTT.

The V and J genes are TRBV20-1 and TRBJ2-3; 10 positions match TRBD2. This CDR3 comprises 15 residues. J lost 4 bases, V lost 6 bases, and 10 bases had no gene match. The germline V gene has CDR1 DFQATT and CDR2 SNEGSKA (reference sequence). CDR3 sequence (DNA): TGCAGTGCCCGGGGGCTAGCGGGGGCGGCAGATACGCAGTATTTT. Its translation is CSARGLAGAADTQYF.

Concerning this clonotype: A much larger clonotype is one base distant, so this may be a read error. The CDR3 DNA follows: TGTGCCAACAGTACCAGGGGGTTTGAGGAAAAACTGTTTTTT. Its protein product is CANSTRGFEEKLFF. The chain employs TRBV28 and TRBJ1-4, with TRBD1 matching over 7 bases. This CDR3 has 14 residues. Germline V gene lookup returns CDR1 MDHEN and CDR2 SYDVKM. The full variable domain, rest sourced from reference TRBV28 and TRBJ1-4, is DVKVTQSSRYLVKRTGEKVFLECVQDMDHENMFWYRQDPGLGLRLIYFSYDVKMKEKGDIPEGYSVSREKKERFSLILESASTNQTSMYLCANSTRGFEEKLFFGSGTQLSVL.

Only a few counts were recorded for this clonotype. J is TRBJ1-1 and V is TRBV28, with D unclear. Looked up from germline, CDR1 is MDHEN and CDR2 is SYDVKM. Trimming took 2 bases from V and 6 from J, leaving 13 bases between them. CDR3 length equals 14 residues. The CDR3 spells CASSLPDIIAEAFF. The DNA of the CDR3 is TGTGCCAGCAGTTTACCTGACATCATCGCTGAAGCTTTCTTT.

This clonotype was observed at least ten times. The gene calls are TRBV19 and TRBJ1-5, with D maybe TRBD1 (6 bases). The germline V gene encodes CDR1 LNHDA and CDR2 SQIVND (reference sequence). The CDR3 spans 14 residues. The V and J ends lost 3 bases and 7 bases respectively, with 13 bases between them. In DNA, the CDR3 is TGTGCCAGTAGTATCTTGGGGGGCGGGCAGCCCCAGCATTTT. Protein: CASSILGGGQPQHF.

The chain is built from TRBV7-9 and TRBJ2-1; 8 bases line up with TRBD2. This CDR3 spans 16 amino acids. The ends lost 5 bases at V and 3 bases at J; junction bases unmatched: 9. Germline V gives CDR1 SEHNR, CDR2 FQNEAQ (reference sequence). This CDR3 reads CASSPRTGGVYNEQFF. The CDR3 nucleotides are TGTGCCAGCAGCCCTAGAACGGGGGGGGTCTACAATGAGCAGTTCTTC.

The chain carries TRBV20-1 and TRBJ2-7; TRBD2 matches at 8 bases. The CDR3 spans 13 residues. Unmatched junction bases numbered 5, after V lost 4 bases and J lost 3 bases. Germline loops: CDR1 DFQATT, CDR2 SNEGSKA (reference sequence). CDR3 in DNA: TGCAGTGCTATACTAGCGGACTACTACGAGCAGTACTTC. Protein sequence: CSAILADYYEQYF.

This rearrangement joins TRBV6-2 or TRBV6-3 to TRBJ1-5; D ambiguous. CDR3 length equals 12 residues. CDR1 MNHEY and CDR2 SVGEGT come from the germline V gene. V lost 6 bases and J 5 bases, leaving 8 bases between the germline ends. The chain's CDR3 is CASRLGYQPQHF. DNA for the CDR3: TGTGCCAGCAGACTGGGGTATCAGCCCCAGCATTTT.

This chain links TRBV7-9 with TRBJ2-1; weak D call: TRBD2 (6 bases). CDR1 and CDR2 from the germline V gene are SEHNR and FQNEAQ (reference sequence). There are 16 residues in the CDR3. With 1 base removed from V and 1 base from J, the gap between germline ends came to 11 bases. The CDR3 loop reads CASSLGIRGSYNEQFF. The CDR3 DNA sequence: TGTGCCAGCAGCTTAGGTATACGGGGGTCCTACAATGAGCAGTTCTTC.

There are a few counts of this clonotype. This chain links TRBV6-1 with TRBJ2-2, with TRBD1 matching over 8 bases. Germline V gives CDR1 MNHNS, CDR2 SASEGT. This CDR3 is 13 amino acids long. The V gene end was trimmed by 6 bases and the J gene end by 5 bases; junction bases not matched to a gene: 2. CDR3 protein: CASRRTGTGELFF. CDR3 DNA: TGTGCCAGCAGGCGGACAGGGACCGGGGAGCTGTTTTTT.

This clonotype was counted a few times. In DNA, the CDR3 is TGCGCCAGCAGCCAAGAAATATCCCCCCTTATCGGTGAGCAGTTCTTC. The encoded protein is CASSQEISPLIGEQFF. The V gene is TRBV4-1, the J gene TRBJ2-1; D call uncertain. This CDR3 is built from 16 residues. Germline CDR1 reads MGHRA; CDR2 reads YSYEKL. The germline V and J ends were trimmed by 0 bases and 9 bases, with 18 bases remaining between them.

Ten or more counts support this clonotype. The genes are TRBV7-9 and TRBJ2-1; TRBD2 is a possible D gene (5 bases). Trimming cost V 3 bases and J 9 bases, with 6 bases left between them. CDR1 and CDR2 from the germline V gene are SEHNR and FQNEAQ (reference sequence). The length of the CDR3 is 11 residues. CDR3 in DNA: TGTGCCAGCAGCTTCGGGGTTGAGCAGTTCTTC. Encoded protein: CASSFGVEQFF.

As to this clonotype: An end of the junction does not agree with germline; a read error may underlie this. The V call is TRBV7-6, the J call TRBJ2-1; 11 nucleotides agree with TRBD1. CDR1 is SGHVS and CDR2 is FNYEAQ in the germline V gene. The CDR3 consists of 15 residues. CDR3 loop: CASSMDRGRVNEQFF. The CDR3 DNA reads TGTGCTAGCAGCATGGACAGGGGGCGCGTCAATGAGCAGTTCTTC.

The chain combines TRBV12-3 or TRBV12-4 with TRBJ1-5; D may be TRBD1 (5 bases). Trimming stripped 5 bases from V and 6 bases from J, with 11 bases between. This CDR3 contains 13 residues. CDR3 coding DNA: TGTGCCAGCAGTGGGGGGGGGTTTCAGCCCCAGCATTTT. Protein sequence: CASSGGGFQPQHF.

A note on this clonotype: Without the conserved terminal phenylalanine or tryptophan, this CDR3 likely stems from a read error. CDR3 nucleotide sequence: TGTGCCAGCAGCCCTCGTTTGACGCCTAACTATGGCTACACCCTC. Its translation: CASSPRLTPNYGYTL. V gene TRBV6-2 or TRBV6-3 combines with J gene TRBJ1-2; D is unresolved. Germline assignment: CDR1 MNHEY and CDR2 SVGEGT. The V end lost 6 bases, the J end lost 0 bases, and 14 bases lay between the germline ends. The CDR3 has 15 amino acids.

This clonotype was detected a few times. This chain links TRBV27 with TRBJ1-2; no clear D. The length of the CDR3 is 11 residues. V shed 9 bases and J shed 7 bases, with 12 bases lying between them. CDR1 and CDR2 (germline): MNHEY, SMNVEV (reference sequence). The CDR3 is CASGSRGGYTF. CDR3 in DNA: TGTGCCAGTGGGTCACGAGGTGGCTACACCTTC.

The J gene is TRBJ1-1, the V gene TRBV5-1; D call uncertain. With 4 bases removed from V and 0 bases from J, the gap between germline ends came to 13 bases. Germline values: CDR1 SGHRS, CDR2 YFSETQ. The CDR3 has 15 amino acids. The CDR3 region is CASSRGPTLNTEAFF. The CDR3 bases are TGCGCCAGCAGCCGAGGACCGACCCTGAACACTGAAGCTTTCTTT.

The gene calls are TRBV20-1 and TRBJ2-3; TRBD2 aligns across 7 bases. The CDR3 consists of 12 residues. CDR1 is DFQATT and CDR2 is SNEGSKA in the germline V gene (reference sequence). Trimming at V came to 7 bases and at J to 4 bases, leaving 5 bases not matched to a gene. The CDR3 reads CSGGGGADTQYF. The CDR3 bases are TGCAGTGGGGGGGGGGGAGCAGATACGCAGTATTTT.

This clonotype has only a few counts. The chain links TRBV14 to TRBJ2-7, with 8 bases that match TRBD2. The CDR3 runs 15 residues. V lost 4 bases, J lost 4 bases, and 9 bases stayed unmatched. Germline CDR1 is SGHDN and CDR2 is FVKESK. The CDR3 region is CASSPRGGGHYEQYV. The CDR3 DNA reads TGTGCCAGCAGCCCCCGGGGCGGGGGGCATTACGAGCAGTACGTC.

V and J are TRBV29-1 and TRBJ2-1; D perhaps matches TRBD2 (6 bases). V lost 7 bases to trimming and J lost 3 bases, with 13 bases between them. CDR1 and CDR2 from the germline V gene are SQVTM and ANQGSEA. The CDR3 loop spans 13 amino acids. CDR3: CSAGTPDYNEQFF. The DNA of the CDR3 is TGCAGCGCCGGGACTCCTGACTACAATGAGCAGTTCTTC.

At least ten counts were recorded for this clonotype. This chain links TRBV7-2 with TRBJ1-1, with D maybe TRBD1 (6 bases). The V end was cut by 4 bases, the J end by 3 bases, with 15 bases between. Looked up from germline, CDR1 is SGHTA and CDR2 is FQGNSA. CDR3 length: 15 amino acids. DNA of the CDR3: TGTGCCAGCAGCTCACAGGGTTTTCTGGACACTGAAGCTTTCTTT. Translating it yields CASSSQGFLDTEAFF. Using reference TRBV7-2 and TRBJ1-1 for the parts outside the CDR3, the full variable domain is GAGVSQSPSNKVTEKGKDVELRCDPISGHTALYWYRQSLGQGLEFLIYFQGNSAPDKSGLPSDRFSAERTGGSVSTLTIQRTQQEDSAVYLCASSSQGFLDTEAFFGQGTRLTVV.

The sample holds a few counts of this clonotype. CDR3 residues: CASSLYHPRGEDTEAFF. CDR3 nucleotide sequence: TGTGCCAGCAGCTTATACCATCCGCGGGGTGAGGACACTGAAGCTTTCTTT. This rearrangement joins TRBV11-2 to TRBJ1-1, with D unresolved. The CDR3 runs 17 residues. Germline V gene data show CDR1 as SGHAT and CDR2 as FQNNGV. Trimming cost V 2 bases and J 3 bases, with 19 bases left between them.

This chain links TRBV28 with TRBJ1-2; no clear D gene. V dropped 4 bases and J dropped 0 bases, with 18 bases sitting between them. The CDR3 is 17 amino acids. Germline CDR1 and CDR2: MDHEN and SYDVKM. This chain's CDR3 is CASSSGLYLTANYGYTF. The CDR3 DNA reads TGTGCCAGCAGTTCCGGACTGTACCTGACCGCTAACTATGGCTACACCTTC.

This clonotype has only a few counts. The gene calls are TRBV29-1 and TRBJ2-7, with no clear D. The germline V and J ends were trimmed by 4 bases and 0 bases, with 7 bases remaining between them. The CDR3 has 12 amino acids. Germline V gene sequence: CDR1 SQVTM, CDR2 ANQGSEA. CDR3 nucleotides: TGCAGCGTTGTAGTCGGCTCCTACGAGCAGTACGTC. Translating it yields CSVVVGSYEQYV.